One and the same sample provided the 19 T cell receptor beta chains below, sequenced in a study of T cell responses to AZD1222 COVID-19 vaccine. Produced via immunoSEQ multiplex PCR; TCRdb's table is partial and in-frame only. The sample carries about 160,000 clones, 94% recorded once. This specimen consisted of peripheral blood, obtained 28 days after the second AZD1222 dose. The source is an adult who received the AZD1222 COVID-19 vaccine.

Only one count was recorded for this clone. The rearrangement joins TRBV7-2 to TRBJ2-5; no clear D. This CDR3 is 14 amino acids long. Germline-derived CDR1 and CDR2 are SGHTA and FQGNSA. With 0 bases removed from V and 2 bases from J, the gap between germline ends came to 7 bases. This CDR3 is CASSLASVQETQYF. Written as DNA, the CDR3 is TGTGCCAGCAGCTTAGCGTCGGTGCAAGAGACCCAGTACTTC.

The CDR3 sequence: CASSTRERPLDTQYF. The CDR3 coding sequence is TGTGCCAGCAGCACCCGGGAGCGGCCGCTGGATACGCAGTATTTT. The chain employs TRBV7-9 and TRBJ2-3; possibly TRBD2 for D (6 bases). V lost 5 bases and J lost 6, with 18 bases in between. The CDR3 runs 15 residues. The V gene's germline CDR1 is SEHNR and CDR2 FQNEAQ (reference sequence).

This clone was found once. The CDR3 reads CASSSRVTEAFF. The DNA of the CDR3 is TGTGCCAGCAGTTCACGGGTGACTGAAGCTTTCTTT. The V call is TRBV28, the J call TRBJ1-1, with D unclear. Germline CDR1 reads MDHEN; CDR2 reads SYDVKM. V was cut by 4 bases and J by 5 bases, with 8 bases left in between. The CDR3 totals 12 residues.

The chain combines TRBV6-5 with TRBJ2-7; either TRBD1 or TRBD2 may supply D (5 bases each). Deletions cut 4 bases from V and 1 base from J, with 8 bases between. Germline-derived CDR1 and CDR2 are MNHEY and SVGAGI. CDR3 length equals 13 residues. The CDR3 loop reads CASSLGESYEQYF. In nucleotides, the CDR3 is TGTGCCAGCAGTTTAGGGGAGTCCTACGAGCAGTACTTC.

CDR3 protein: CASSYGLASNEQFF. CDR3 bases: TGTGCCAGCAGTTACGGGCTAGCTAGCAATGAGCAGTTCTTC. This chain connects TRBV6-2 or TRBV6-3 to TRBJ2-1; maybe TRBD2 (5 bases). CDR3 length: 14 residues. The germline V gene has CDR1 MNHEY and CDR2 SVGEGT. V was pared by 2 bases and J by 6 bases, with 11 bases between.

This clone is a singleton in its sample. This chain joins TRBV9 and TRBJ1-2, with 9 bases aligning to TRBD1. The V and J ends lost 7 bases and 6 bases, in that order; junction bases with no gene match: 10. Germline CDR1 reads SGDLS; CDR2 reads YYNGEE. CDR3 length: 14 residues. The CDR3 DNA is TGTGCCAGCGTCCGACAGGGGGTATACGATGGCTACACCTTC. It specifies CASVRQGVYDGYTF.

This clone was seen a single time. The CDR3 sequence: CASSFVRTGRTEAFF. CDR3 nucleotides: TGTGCCAGCAGTTTTGTCAGGACAGGAAGGACTGAAGCTTTCTTT. The rearrangement joins TRBV28 to TRBJ1-1; 7 bases agree with TRBD1. With 3 bases clipped from V and 5 bases from J, the junction kept 9 bases outside the gene matches. Germline lookup yields CDR1 MDHEN and CDR2 SYDVKM. CDR3 size: 15 residues.

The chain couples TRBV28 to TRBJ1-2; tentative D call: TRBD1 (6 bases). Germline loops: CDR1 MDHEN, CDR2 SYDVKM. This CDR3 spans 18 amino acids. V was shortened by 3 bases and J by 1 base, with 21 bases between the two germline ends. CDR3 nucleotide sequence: TGTGCCAGCAGTTTGCTAGGGGCTCGGCAGGGGCTTAACTATGGCTACACCTTC. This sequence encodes CASSLLGARQGLNYGYTF.

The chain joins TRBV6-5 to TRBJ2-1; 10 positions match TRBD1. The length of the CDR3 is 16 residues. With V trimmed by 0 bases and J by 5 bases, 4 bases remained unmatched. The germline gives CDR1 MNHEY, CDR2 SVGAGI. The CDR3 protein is CASSYSGTGDHNEQFF. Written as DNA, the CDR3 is TGTGCCAGCAGTTACTCAGGGACAGGGGACCACAATGAGCAGTTCTTC.

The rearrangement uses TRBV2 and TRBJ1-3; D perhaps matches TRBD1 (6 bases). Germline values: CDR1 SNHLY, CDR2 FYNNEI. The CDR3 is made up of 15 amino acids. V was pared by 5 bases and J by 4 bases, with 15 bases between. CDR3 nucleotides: TGTGCCAGCAGTAACGGTGGGGGGCGAGGAAACACCATATATTTT. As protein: CASSNGGGRGNTIYF.

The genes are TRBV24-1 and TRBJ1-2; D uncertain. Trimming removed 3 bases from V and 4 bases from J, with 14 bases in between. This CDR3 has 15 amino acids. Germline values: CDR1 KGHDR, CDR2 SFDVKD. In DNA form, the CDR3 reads TGTGCCACCAGTGATCCCTCCGGGGAGGTCTATGGCTACACCTTC. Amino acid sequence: CATSDPSGEVYGYTF.

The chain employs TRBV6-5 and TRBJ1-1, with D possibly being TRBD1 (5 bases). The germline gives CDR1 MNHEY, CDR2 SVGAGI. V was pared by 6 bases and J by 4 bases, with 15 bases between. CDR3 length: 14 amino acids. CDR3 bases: TGTGCCAGCAGGGTCAGAGGGGCCAGCACTGAAGCTTTCTTT. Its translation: CASRVRGASTEAFF.

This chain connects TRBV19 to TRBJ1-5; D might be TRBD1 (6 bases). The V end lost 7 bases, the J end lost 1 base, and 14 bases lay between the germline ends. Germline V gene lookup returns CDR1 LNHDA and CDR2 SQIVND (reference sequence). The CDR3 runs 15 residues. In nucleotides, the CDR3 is TGTGCCAGTAATCAGCTCGGGGGCAGCAATCAGCCCCAGCATTTT. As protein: CASNQLGGSNQPQHF.

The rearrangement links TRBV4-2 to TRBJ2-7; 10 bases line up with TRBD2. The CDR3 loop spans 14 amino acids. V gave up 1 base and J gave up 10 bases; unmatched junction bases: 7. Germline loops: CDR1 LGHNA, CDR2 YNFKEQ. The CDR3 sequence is CASSQANLAGAQYF. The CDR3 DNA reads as TGTGCCAGCAGCCAAGCCAACCTAGCGGGAGCTCAGTACTTC.

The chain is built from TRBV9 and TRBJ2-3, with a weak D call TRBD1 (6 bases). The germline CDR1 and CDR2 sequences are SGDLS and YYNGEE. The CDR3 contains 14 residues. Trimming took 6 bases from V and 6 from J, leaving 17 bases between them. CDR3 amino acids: CASTQGKGRDTQYF. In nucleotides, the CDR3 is TGTGCCAGCACCCAGGGGAAGGGCAGGGATACGCAGTATTTT.

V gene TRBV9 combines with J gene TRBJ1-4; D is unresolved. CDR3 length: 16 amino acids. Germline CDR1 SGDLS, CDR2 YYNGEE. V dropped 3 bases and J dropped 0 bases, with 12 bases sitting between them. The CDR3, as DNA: TGTGCCAGCAGCGGAGGAAAGATTGCAACTAATGAAAAACTGTTTTTT. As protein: CASSGGKIATNEKLFF.

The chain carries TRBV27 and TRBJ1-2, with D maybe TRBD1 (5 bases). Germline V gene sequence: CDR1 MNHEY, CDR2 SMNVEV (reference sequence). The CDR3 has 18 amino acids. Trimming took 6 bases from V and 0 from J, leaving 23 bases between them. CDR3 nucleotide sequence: TGTGCCAGCAGCCCTGGCGGGAGGGGAAGTCGCCCTAACTATGGCTACACCTTC. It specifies CASSPGGRGSRPNYGYTF.

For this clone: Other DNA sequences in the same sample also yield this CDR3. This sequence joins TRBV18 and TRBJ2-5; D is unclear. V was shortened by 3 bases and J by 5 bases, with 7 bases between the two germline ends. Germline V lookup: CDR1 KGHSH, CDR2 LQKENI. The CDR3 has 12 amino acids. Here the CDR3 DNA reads TGTGCCAGCTCACCCCCCGGGGAGACCCAGTACTTC. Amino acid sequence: CASSPPGETQYF.

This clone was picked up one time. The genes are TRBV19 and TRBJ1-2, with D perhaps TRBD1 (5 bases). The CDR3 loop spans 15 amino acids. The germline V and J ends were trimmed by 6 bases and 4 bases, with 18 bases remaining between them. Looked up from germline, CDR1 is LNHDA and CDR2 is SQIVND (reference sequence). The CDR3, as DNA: TGTGCCAGTAGCCCTGGGGCAAGACGCCCCTATGGCTACACCTTC. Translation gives CASSPGARRPYGYTF.